The next 8 T cell receptor beta chains were all read from a single sample in a study of cytomegalovirus exposure and HLA in healthy donors. The PCR used 60 Vbeta and 13 Jbeta primers. The repertoire was sequenced with immunoSEQ multiplex PCR; TCRdb's copy has only in-frame clones and lacks some. The sample yields around 67,000 clones, around 72% seen once. Sequencing was done on a sample of PBMCs. These TCRs come from a woman in her thirties in good health and CMV-seropositive.

V gene TRBV6-1 combines with J gene TRBJ2-7, with a weak D call TRBD1 (5 bases). CDR3 length: 13 amino acids. In germline, CDR1 is MNHNS, CDR2 SASEGT. Trimming took off 4 bases at V and 5 bases at J, with 12 bases between the two ends. The DNA of the CDR3 is TGTGCCAGCAGTGTAGTCAGGGCGGACGAGCAGTACTTC. As protein: CASSVVRADEQYF.

The chain couples TRBV6-1 to TRBJ1-4; D possibly corresponds to TRBD1 (6 bases). The CDR3 runs to 15 residues. V shed 6 bases and J shed 0 bases, with 11 bases lying between them. Germline-derived CDR1 and CDR2 are MNHNS and SASEGT. CDR3: CASRITGTTNEKLFF. The CDR3 DNA sequence: TGTGCCAGCAGGATTACAGGGACAACTAATGAAAAACTGTTTTTT.

The rearrangement links TRBV7-2 to TRBJ2-1; a possible D gene is TRBD2 (5 bases). This CDR3 comprises 15 residues. The V gene lost 3 bases and the J gene lost 2 bases, with 11 bases spanning the gap. Germline-derived CDR1 and CDR2 are SGHTA and FQGNSA. The CDR3 DNA reads as TGTGCCAGCAGCTTTAGAGGGATAACCTACAATGAGCAGTTCTTC. Its protein is CASSFRGITYNEQFF. Combining the CDR3 with reference TRBV7-2 and TRBJ2-1 gives the whole variable domain GAGVSQSPSNKVTEKGKDVELRCDPISGHTALYWYRQSLGQGLEFLIYFQGNSAPDKSGLPSDRFSAERTGGSVSTLTIQRTQQEDSAVYLCASSFRGITYNEQFFGPGTRLTVL.

The chain has TRBV27 and TRBJ1-1; D remains unclear. This CDR3 contains 13 residues. CDR1 is MNHEY, CDR2 SMNVEV, per germline (reference sequence). V was clipped by 3 bases and J by 1 base, with 6 bases between them. The CDR3 DNA follows: TGTGCCAGCAGTTTTCCAGGGAACACTGAAGCTTTCTTT. Protein product: CASSFPGNTEAFF.

This clone was found once. The CDR3 protein is CASSLDRGPDGYTF. The DNA of the CDR3 is TGTGCCAGCAGTTTGGACAGGGGGCCTGATGGCTACACCTTC. This sequence joins TRBV28 and TRBJ1-2, with TRBD1 matching 11 bases. The CDR3 extends over 14 amino acids. Germline V CDR1 and CDR2: MDHEN, SYDVKM. The trim removed 3 bases at V and 6 bases at J, leaving 3 bases unmatched.

This clone was detected only once. The CDR3 is CASSLAVSSYEQYF. Here the CDR3 DNA reads TGTGCCAGCAGTTTAGCGGTGAGCTCCTACGAGCAGTACTTC. V is TRBV27 and J is TRBJ2-7; unclear D gene. The ends were cut back, 2 bases at V and 0 bases at J, with 8 bases in the middle. Germline-derived CDR1 and CDR2 are MNHEY and SMNVEV (reference sequence). The CDR3 spans 14 residues.

In the case of this clone: At one end the junction does not follow the germline gene, possibly because of a read error. The chain couples TRBV5-4 to TRBJ2-7; weak D call: TRBD2 (6 bases). The CDR3 length is 13 residues. Germline CDR1 is SGHNT and CDR2 is YYREEE (reference sequence). The CDR3 loop reads CASSLAVGRGGVF. DNA of the CDR3: TGTGCCAGCAGCTTGGCTGTGGGACGCGGAGGGGTGTTC.

This clone was counted a few times. The chain couples TRBV28 to TRBJ2-5; 10 bases agree with TRBD2. This CDR3 has 15 amino acids. V shed 3 bases and J 5 bases; nucleotides not matched to a gene: 6. Germline V gene sequence: CDR1 MDHEN, CDR2 SYDVKM. CDR3: CASSFLAGGKETQYF. DNA of the CDR3: TGTGCCAGCAGTTTCTTAGCGGGAGGAAAGGAGACCCAGTACTTC.